This TCR beta chain was sequenced in a study of blood T cell repertoires in COVID-19. Looking at the study overall: Material from acute and convalescent COVID-19 was sourced from the United States, Italy and Spain. From T cells, B-cell-depleted T cells, or PBMCs came the material, which was cDNA or gDNA.

Authors' processing steps: By means of reference gene primer amplification, nucleated cell counts were estimated. Produced via immunoSEQ multiplex PCR; TCRdb's table is partial and in-frame only. V and J calls and clone size are given by that table; D and trimming were obtained from the DNA. Counted here are about 220,000 clones, 84% occurring once; the ten biggest clones make up approximately 2.5%. In the case of this clone: The sample has other DNA sequences that encode this CDR3 too.

Germline-derived CDR1 and CDR2 are GTSNPN and SVGIG (reference sequence). The V end was cut by 0 bases, the J end by 6 bases, with 9 bases between. This CDR3 region has 13 residues. The TCR originated in a woman aged 60-75 years with acute or convalescent COVID-19. Sequenced input: peripheral blood. The rearrangement joins TRBV30 to TRBJ1-5, with D possibly TRBD1 on 5 matching bases. CDR3 in amino acids: CAWSVHGGQPQHF. CDR3 in DNA: TGTGCCTGGAGTGTACACGGGGGTCAGCCCCAGCATTTT.